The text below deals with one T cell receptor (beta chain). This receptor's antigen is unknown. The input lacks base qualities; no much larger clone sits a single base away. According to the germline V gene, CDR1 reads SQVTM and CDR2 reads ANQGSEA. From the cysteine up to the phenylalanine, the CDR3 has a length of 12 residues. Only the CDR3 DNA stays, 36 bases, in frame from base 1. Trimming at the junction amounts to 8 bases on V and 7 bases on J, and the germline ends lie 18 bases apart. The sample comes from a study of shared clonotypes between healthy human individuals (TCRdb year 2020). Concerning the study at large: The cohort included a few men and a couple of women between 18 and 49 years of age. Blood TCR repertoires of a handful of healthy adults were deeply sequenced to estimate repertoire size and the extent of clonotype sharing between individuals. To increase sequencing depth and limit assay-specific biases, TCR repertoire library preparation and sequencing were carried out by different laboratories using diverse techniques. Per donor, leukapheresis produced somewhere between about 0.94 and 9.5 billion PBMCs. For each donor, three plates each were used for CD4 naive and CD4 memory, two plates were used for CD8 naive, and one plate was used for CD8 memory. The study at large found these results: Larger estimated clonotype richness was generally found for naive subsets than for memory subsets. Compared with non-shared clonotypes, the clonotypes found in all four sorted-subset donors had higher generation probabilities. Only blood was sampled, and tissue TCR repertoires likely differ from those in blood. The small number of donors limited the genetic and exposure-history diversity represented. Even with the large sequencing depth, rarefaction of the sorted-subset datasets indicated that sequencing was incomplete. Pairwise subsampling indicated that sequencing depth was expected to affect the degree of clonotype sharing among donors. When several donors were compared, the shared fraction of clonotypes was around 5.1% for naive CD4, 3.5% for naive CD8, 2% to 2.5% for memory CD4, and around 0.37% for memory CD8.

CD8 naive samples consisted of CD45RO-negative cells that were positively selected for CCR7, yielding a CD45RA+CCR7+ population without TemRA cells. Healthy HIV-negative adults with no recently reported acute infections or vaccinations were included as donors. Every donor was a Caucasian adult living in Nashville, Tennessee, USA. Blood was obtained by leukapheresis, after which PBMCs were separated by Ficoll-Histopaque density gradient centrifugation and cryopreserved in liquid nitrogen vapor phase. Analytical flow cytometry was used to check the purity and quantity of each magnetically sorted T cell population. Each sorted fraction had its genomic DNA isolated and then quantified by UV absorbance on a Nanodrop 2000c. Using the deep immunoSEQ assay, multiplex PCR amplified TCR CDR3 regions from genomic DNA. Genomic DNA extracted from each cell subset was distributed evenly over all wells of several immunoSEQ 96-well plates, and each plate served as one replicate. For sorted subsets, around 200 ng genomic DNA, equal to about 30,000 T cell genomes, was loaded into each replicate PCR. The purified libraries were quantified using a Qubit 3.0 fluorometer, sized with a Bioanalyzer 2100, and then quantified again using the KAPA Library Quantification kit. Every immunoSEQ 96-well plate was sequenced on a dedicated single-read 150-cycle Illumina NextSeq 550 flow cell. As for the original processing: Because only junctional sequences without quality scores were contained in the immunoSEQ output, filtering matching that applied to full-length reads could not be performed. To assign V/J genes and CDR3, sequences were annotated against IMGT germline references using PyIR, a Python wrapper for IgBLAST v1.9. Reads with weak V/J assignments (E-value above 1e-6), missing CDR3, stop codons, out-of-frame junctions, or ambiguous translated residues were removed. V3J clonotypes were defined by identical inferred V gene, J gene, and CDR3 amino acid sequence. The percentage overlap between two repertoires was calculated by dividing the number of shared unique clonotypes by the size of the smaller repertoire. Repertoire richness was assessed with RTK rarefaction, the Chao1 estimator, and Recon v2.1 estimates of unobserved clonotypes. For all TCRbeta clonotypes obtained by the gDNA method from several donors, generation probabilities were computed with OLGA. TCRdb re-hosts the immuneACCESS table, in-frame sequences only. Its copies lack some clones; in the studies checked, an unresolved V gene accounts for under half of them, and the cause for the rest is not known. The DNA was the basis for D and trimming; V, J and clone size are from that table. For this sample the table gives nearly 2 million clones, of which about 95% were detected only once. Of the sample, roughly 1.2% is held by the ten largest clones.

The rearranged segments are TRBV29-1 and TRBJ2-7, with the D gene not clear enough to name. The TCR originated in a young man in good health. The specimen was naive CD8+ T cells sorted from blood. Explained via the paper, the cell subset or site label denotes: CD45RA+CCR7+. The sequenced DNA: TGCAGCTTCTGGAGCCCCGGTGGGGAGCAGTACTTC. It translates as CSFWSPGGEQYF.